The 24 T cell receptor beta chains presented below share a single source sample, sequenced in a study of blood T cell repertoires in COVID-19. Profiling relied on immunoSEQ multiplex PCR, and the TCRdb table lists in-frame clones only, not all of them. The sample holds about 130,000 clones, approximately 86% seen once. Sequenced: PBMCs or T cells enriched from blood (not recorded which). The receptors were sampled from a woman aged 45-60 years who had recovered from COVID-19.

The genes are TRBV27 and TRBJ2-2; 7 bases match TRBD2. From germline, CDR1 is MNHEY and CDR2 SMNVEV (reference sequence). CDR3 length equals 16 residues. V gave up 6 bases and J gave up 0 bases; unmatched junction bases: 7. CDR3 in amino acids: CASSRDGGTNTGELFF. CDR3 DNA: TGTGCCAGCAGCCGCGACGGGGGGACGAACACCGGGGAGCTGTTTTTT.

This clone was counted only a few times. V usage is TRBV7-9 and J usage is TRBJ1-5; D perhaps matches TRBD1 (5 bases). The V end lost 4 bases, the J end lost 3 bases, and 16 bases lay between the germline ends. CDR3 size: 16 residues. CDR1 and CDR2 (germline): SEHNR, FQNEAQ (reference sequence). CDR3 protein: CASSSALPGFNQPQHF. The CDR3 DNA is TGTGCCAGCAGCTCAGCCCTCCCAGGGTTCAATCAGCCCCAGCATTTT.

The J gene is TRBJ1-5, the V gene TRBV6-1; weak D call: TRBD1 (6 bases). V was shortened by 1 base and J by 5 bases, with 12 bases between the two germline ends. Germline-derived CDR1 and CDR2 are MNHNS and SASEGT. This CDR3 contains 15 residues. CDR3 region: CASSEVPGADQPQHF. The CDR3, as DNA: TGTGCCAGCAGTGAAGTACCAGGGGCCGATCAGCCCCAGCATTTT.

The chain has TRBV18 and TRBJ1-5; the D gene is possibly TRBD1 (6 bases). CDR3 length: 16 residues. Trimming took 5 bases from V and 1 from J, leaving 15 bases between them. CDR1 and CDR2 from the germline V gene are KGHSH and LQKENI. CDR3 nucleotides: TGTGCCAGCTCAACAGGGTTGCTCCTCAGCAATCAGCCCCAGCATTTT. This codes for CASSTGLLLSNQPQHF.

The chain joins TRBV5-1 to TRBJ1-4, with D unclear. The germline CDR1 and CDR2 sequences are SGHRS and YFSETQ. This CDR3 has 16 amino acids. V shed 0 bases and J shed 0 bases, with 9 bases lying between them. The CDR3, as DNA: TGCGCCAGCAGCTTGGACAGACCTGCAACTAATGAAAAACTGTTTTTT. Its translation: CASSLDRPATNEKLFF.

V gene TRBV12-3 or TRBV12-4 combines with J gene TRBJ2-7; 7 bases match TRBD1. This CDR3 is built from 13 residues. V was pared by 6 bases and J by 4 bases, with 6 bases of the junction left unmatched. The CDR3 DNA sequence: TGTGCCAGCAGCGGGACAGTCGAGTACGAGCAGTACTTC. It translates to CASSGTVEYEQYF.

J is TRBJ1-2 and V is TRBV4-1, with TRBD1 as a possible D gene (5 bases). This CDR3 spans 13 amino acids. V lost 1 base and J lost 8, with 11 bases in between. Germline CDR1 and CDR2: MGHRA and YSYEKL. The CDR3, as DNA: TGCGCCAGCAGCCAAGTTGGCAGGGCGGGCTACACCTTC. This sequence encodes CASSQVGRAGYTF.

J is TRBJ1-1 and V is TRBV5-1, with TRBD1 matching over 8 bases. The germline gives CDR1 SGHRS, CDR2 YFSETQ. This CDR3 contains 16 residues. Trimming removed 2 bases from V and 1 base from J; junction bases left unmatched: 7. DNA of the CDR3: TGCGCCAGCAGCTTCGGGGACAGGACTACGAACACTGAAGCTTTCTTT. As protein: CASSFGDRTTNTEAFF.

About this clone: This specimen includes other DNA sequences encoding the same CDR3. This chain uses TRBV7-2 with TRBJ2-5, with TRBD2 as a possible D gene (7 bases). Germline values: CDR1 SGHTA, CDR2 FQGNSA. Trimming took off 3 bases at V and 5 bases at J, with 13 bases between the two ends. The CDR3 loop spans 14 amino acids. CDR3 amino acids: CASSLWGGQETQYF. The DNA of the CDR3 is TGTGCCAGCAGCTTGTGGGGGGGCCAGGAGACCCAGTACTTC.

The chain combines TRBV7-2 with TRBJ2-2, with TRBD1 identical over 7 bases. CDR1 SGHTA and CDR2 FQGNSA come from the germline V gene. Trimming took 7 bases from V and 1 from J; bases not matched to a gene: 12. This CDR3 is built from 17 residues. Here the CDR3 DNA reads TGTGCCAGCAACCTAGCCACAAGGACAGGGAACACCGGGGAGCTGTTTTTT. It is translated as CASNLATRTGNTGELFF.

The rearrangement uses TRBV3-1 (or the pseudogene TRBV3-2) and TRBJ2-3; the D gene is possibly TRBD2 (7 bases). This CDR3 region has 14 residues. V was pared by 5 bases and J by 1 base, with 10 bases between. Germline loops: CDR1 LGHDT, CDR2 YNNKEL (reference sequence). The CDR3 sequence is CASSFGGRTDTQYF. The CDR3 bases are TGTGCCAGCAGCTTCGGGGGGCGCACAGATACGCAGTATTTT.

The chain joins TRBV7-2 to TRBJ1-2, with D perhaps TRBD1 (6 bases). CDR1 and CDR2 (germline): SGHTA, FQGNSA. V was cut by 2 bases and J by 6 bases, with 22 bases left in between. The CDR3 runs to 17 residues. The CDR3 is CASSLSGRGPGRDGYTF. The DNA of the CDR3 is TGTGCCAGCAGCTTAAGCGGCAGGGGACCCGGAAGGGATGGCTACACCTTC.

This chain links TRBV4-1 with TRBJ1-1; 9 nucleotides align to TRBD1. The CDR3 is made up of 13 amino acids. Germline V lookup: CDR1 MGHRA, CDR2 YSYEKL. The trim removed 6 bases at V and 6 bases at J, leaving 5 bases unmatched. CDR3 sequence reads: CASRWTGVSEAFF. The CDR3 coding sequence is TGCGCCAGCAGGTGGACAGGGGTTTCTGAAGCTTTCTTT.

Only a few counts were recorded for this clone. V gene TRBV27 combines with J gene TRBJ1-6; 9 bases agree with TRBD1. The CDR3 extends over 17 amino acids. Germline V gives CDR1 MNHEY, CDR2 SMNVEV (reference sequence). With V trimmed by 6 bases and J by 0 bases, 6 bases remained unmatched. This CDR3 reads CASRTGGAYSYNSPLHF. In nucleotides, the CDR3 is TGTGCCAGCAGGACAGGGGGGGCGTACTCCTATAATTCACCCCTCCACTTT.

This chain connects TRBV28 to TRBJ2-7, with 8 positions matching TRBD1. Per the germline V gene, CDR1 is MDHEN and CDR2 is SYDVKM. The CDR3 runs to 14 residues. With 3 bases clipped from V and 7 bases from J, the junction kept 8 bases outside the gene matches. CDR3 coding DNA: TGTGCCAGCAGTTTGGGGCAGGGGGCGCGGGAGCAGTACTTC. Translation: CASSLGQGAREQYF.

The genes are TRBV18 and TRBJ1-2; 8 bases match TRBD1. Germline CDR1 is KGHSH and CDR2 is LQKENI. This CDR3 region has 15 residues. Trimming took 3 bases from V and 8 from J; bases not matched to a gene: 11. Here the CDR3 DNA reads TGTGCCAGCTCACCGCGACAGGGGCCCCCTGAGGGCTACACCTTC. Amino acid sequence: CASSPRQGPPEGYTF. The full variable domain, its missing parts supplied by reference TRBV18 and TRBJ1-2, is NAGVMQNPRHLVRRRGQEARLRCSPMKGHSHVYWYRQLPEEGLKFMVYLQKENIIDESGMPKERFSAEFPKEGPSILRIQQVVRGDSAAYFCASSPRQGPPEGYTFGSGTRLTVV.

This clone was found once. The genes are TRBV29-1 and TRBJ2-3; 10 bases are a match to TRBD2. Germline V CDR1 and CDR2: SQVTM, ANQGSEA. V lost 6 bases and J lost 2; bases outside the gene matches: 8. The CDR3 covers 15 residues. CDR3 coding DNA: TGCAGCGTCGATACTAGCGGGGAGTACACAGATACGCAGTATTTT. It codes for CSVDTSGEYTDTQYF.

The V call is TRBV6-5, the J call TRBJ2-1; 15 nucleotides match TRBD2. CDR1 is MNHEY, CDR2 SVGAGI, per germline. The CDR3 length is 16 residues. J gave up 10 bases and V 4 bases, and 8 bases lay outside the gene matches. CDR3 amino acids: CASSSPGLAGGREQFF. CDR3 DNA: TGTGCCAGCAGTTCCCCCGGACTAGCGGGGGGGCGCGAGCAGTTCTTC.

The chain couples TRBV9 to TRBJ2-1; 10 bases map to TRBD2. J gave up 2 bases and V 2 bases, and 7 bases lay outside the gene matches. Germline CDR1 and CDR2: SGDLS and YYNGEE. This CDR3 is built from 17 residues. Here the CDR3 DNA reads TGTGCCAGCAGCGTTAGCGGGGGGCCTACCACCTACAATGAGCAGTTCTTC. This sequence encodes CASSVSGGPTTYNEQFF.

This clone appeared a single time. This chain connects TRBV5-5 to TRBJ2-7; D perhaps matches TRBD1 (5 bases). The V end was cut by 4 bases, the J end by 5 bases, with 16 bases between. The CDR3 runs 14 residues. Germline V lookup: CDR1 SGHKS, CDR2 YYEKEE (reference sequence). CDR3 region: CASSPSQGGNEQYF. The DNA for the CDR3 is TGTGCCAGCAGCCCCTCGCAGGGTGGTAACGAGCAGTACTTC.

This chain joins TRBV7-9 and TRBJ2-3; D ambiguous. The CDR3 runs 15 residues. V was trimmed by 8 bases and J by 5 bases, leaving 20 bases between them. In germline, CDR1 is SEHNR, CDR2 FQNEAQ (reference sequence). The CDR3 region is CASRPTSQRGDTQYF. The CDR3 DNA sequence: TGTGCCAGCCGACCGACGTCTCAGCGAGGAGATACGCAGTATTTT.

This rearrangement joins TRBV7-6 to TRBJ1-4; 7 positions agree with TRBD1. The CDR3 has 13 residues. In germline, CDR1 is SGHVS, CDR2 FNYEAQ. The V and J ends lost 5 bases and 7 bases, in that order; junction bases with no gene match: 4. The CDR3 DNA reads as TGTGCCAGCAGCACAGGGACAGTTGAAAAACTGTTTTTT. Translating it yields CASSTGTVEKLFF.

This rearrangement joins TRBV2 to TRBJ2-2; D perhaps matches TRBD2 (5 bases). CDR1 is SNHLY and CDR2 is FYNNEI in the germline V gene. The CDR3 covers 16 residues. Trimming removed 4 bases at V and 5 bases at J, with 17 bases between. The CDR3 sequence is CASSVGRLAGTGELFF. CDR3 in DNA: TGTGCCAGCAGTGTTGGCCGGCTAGCAGGTACCGGGGAGCTGTTTTTT.

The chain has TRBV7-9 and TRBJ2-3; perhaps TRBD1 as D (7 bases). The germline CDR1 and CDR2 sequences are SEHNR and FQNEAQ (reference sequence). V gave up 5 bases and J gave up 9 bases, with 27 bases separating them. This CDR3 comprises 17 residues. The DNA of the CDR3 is TGTGCCAGCAGCCCCCCCGGGGAGGTCCCCCAACAGGGGACGCAGTATTTT. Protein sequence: CASSPPGEVPQQGTQYF. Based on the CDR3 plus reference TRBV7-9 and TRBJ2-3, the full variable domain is DTGVSQNPRHKITKRGQNVTFRCDPISEHNRLYWYRQTLGQGPEFLTYFQNEAQLEKSRLLSDRFSAERPKGSFSTLEIQRTEQGDSAMYLCASSPPGEVPQQGTQYFGPGTRLTVL.